The 17 T cell receptor beta chains presented below share a single source sample, sequenced in a study of OX40 agonist ivuxolimab in advanced cancers. The library was produced with the immunoSEQ multiplex PCR assay. TCRdb's version of the immuneACCESS table is confined to in-frame rearrangements and falls short of the full clone set. An unresolved V gene accounts for under half of the shortfall where checked; the remainder is of unknown origin. The sample records 60,000 to 65,000 clones, roughly nine tenths of which are singletons. Of the sample, roughly 5.1% is held by the ten largest clones. The sample here was CD4+ or CD8+ T cells sorted from blood, taken in a trial of the OX40 agonist ivuxolimab. Source of these receptors: an adult with an advanced solid tumor such as melanoma, head and neck, liver or kidney cancer.

The V and J genes are TRBV28 and TRBJ2-4; D ambiguous. The CDR3 covers 15 residues. Trimming removed 3 bases from V and 2 bases from J, with 11 bases in between. In germline, CDR1 is MDHEN, CDR2 SYDVKM. CDR3 DNA: TGTGCCAGCAGTTTGTTGAGGTTGACCAAAAACATTCAGTACTTC. Amino acid sequence: CASSLLRLTKNIQYF. The variable domain in full, with the rest retrieved from reference TRBV28 and TRBJ2-4, is DVKVTQSSRYLVKRTGEKVFLECVQDMDHENMFWYRQDPGLGLRLIYFSYDVKMKEKGDIPEGYSVSREKKERFSLILESASTNQTSMYLCASSLLRLTKNIQYFGAGTRLSVL.

V and J are TRBV7-3 and TRBJ1-2, with D unresolved. With 5 bases removed from V and 6 bases from J, the gap between germline ends came to 13 bases. The CDR3 runs 13 residues. Germline CDR1 reads SGHTA; CDR2 reads FQGTGA. CDR3 sequence (DNA): TGTGCCAGCAGCGACCGTAAGGGCAATGGCTACACCTTC. Amino acids: CASSDRKGNGYTF.

The V gene is TRBV11-2, the J gene TRBJ2-7; D is uncertain. This CDR3 has 11 residues. The germline V gene has CDR1 SGHAT and CDR2 FQNNGV. Trimming took 5 bases from V and 4 from J, leaving 6 bases between them. This CDR3 reads CASSTHYEQYF. The CDR3 DNA follows: TGTGCCAGCAGCACACATTACGAGCAGTACTTC.

J is TRBJ1-5 and V is TRBV7-2, with 7 nucleotides matching TRBD1. The CDR3 contains 14 residues. After removal of 3 bases from V and 2 bases from J, the junction contained 1 base not matched to a gene. CDR1 and CDR2 (germline): SGHTA, FQGNSA. The DNA of the CDR3 is TGTGCCAGCAGCTTTGGACAGGGCAATCAGCCCCAGCATTTT. It is translated as CASSFGQGNQPQHF.

The J gene is TRBJ2-3, the V gene TRBV6-5; D may be TRBD1 (6 bases). V lost 6 bases, J lost 14 bases, and 15 bases lay in between. Germline CDR1 and CDR2: MNHEY and SVGAGI. The CDR3 has 11 residues. The CDR3: CASRSTGFWYF. The CDR3 DNA reads as TGTGCCAGCAGATCTACAGGGTTTTGGTATTTT.

The rearrangement uses TRBV6-5 and TRBJ2-1; 8 positions match TRBD2. The trim removed 5 bases at V and 7 bases at J, leaving 1 base unmatched. From germline, CDR1 is MNHEY and CDR2 SVGAGI. The CDR3 is 12 residues long. The CDR3 nucleotides are TGTGCCAGCAGTCCGGGAGGGAATGAGCAGTTCTTC. Protein product: CASSPGGNEQFF.

This chain uses TRBV2 with TRBJ2-5; 9 bases fit TRBD2. The CDR3 is 14 residues long. The ends lost 6 bases at V and 3 bases at J; junction bases unmatched: 5. From germline, CDR1 is SNHLY and CDR2 FYNNEI. As DNA, the CDR3 is TGTGCCAGCAGCCGGACTAGCGTCGAAGAGACCCAGTACTTC. It translates to CASSRTSVEETQYF.

The chain has TRBV10-1 and TRBJ2-5; the D is unclear. With the DNA end fitting TRBJ2-7 better, the J assignment may be wrong. The length of the CDR3 is 13 residues. Germline V gene lookup returns CDR1 WNHNN and CDR2 SYGVQD (reference sequence). The CDR3 loop is CASSDPLTYEQYF. CDR3 nucleotide sequence: TGCGCCAGCAGTGACCCTCTAACCTACGAGCAGTACTTC.

V gene TRBV5-1 combines with J gene TRBJ2-4; tentatively, D is TRBD2 (5 bases). Germline-derived CDR1 and CDR2 are SGHRS and YFSETQ. V was trimmed by 2 bases and J by 8 bases, leaving 11 bases between them. This CDR3 has 13 amino acids. The chain's CDR3 is CASSFEEEDIQYF. DNA for the CDR3: TGCGCCAGCAGCTTTGAGGAGGAGGACATTCAGTACTTC.

The gene calls are TRBV27 and TRBJ1-2, with TRBD1 matching over 7 bases. The J segment lost 1 base and the V segment lost 5 bases, leaving 7 bases of the junction unmatched. CDR1 MNHEY and CDR2 SMNVEV come from the germline V gene (reference sequence). CDR3 length: 15 residues. The CDR3 DNA follows: TGTGCCAGCAGTCTACGACAGGGTATTAACTATGGCTACACCTTC. Its translation is CASSLRQGINYGYTF.

The chain has TRBV11-1 and TRBJ2-3, with 8 bases lining up with TRBD2. V lost 0 bases and J lost 3; bases outside the gene matches: 5. Per germline, CDR1 SGHAT and CDR2 FQDESV (reference sequence). The CDR3 consists of 16 residues. CDR3 DNA sequence: TGTGCCAGCAGCTTAGCTAGCGGGGAACGAACAGATACGCAGTATTTT. Residues: CASSLASGERTDTQYF.

CDR3 nucleotide sequence: TGTGCCAGCAGCGTAGGAGGGTTGAATATCCAAGAGACCCAGTACTTC. Translation gives CASSVGGLNIQETQYF. The chain recombines TRBV9 with TRBJ2-5, with D possibly matching TRBD2 (5 bases). From germline, CDR1 is SGDLS and CDR2 YYNGEE. The CDR3 extends over 16 amino acids. The V and J ends lost 0 bases and 1 base respectively, with 13 bases between them.

This chain links TRBV18 with TRBJ2-2; no reliable D call. Germline lookup yields CDR1 KGHSH and CDR2 LQKENI. The CDR3 consists of 14 residues. V was trimmed by 0 bases and J by 7 bases, leaving 9 bases between them. In DNA, the CDR3 is TGTGCCAGCTCACCACCGGAACAGATCGGGGAGCTGTTTTTT. Protein product: CASSPPEQIGELFF.

The chain carries TRBV6-1 and TRBJ2-7; TRBD1 matches at 7 bases. The CDR3 length is 15 residues. Trimming removed 6 bases from V and 0 bases from J; junction bases left unmatched: 8. Germline V gene sequence: CDR1 MNHNS, CDR2 SASEGT. The CDR3 reads CASRAGTAPSYEQYF. The CDR3 DNA reads as TGTGCCAGCAGAGCCGGGACAGCCCCCTCCTACGAGCAGTACTTC.

The chain employs TRBV6-6 and TRBJ2-6; TRBD1 matches 9 bases. There are 16 residues in the CDR3. Germline V CDR1 and CDR2: MNHNY, SVGAGI (reference sequence). V dropped 7 bases and J dropped 2; count of bases not matched to a gene: 6. The CDR3 region has the DNA TGTGCCAGCAACAAAGACAGGGGGGCTGGGGCCAACGTCCTGACTTTC. Translated, it gives CASNKDRGAGANVLTF.

The chain carries TRBV7-2 and TRBJ1-5; no clear D gene. The V end was cut by 6 bases, the J end by 8 bases, with 17 bases between. The CDR3 runs to 14 residues. CDR1 is SGHTA, CDR2 FQGNSA, per germline. In DNA, the CDR3 is TGTGCCAGCAGGGACGGGTCGATGACGAAGCCCCAGCATTTT. Translation gives CASRDGSMTKPQHF.

This chain links TRBV4-1 with TRBJ2-1; D may correspond to TRBD1 or TRBD2 (5 bases each). Germline CDR1 reads MGHRA; CDR2 reads YSYEKL. This CDR3 contains 15 residues. Trimming took off 1 base at V and 5 bases at J, with 12 bases between the two ends. CDR3 loop: CASSQAGQGDNEQFF. The CDR3 region has the DNA TGCGCCAGCAGCCAAGCGGGGCAGGGTGACAATGAGCAGTTCTTC.